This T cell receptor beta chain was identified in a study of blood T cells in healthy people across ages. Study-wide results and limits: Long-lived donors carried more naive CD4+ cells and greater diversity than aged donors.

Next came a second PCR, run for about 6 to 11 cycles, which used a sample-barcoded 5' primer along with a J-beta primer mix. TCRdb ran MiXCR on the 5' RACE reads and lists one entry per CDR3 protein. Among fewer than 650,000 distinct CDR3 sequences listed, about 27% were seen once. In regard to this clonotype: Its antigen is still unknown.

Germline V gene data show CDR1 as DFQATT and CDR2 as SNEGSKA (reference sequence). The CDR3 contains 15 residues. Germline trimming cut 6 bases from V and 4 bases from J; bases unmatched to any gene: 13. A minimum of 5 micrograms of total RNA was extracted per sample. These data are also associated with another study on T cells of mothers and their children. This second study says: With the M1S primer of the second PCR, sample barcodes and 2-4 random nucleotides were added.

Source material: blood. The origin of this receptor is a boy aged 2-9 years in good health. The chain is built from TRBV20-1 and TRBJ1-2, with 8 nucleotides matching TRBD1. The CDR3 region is CSATRTGGGSYGYTF. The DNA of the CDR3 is TGCAGTGCAACCAGAACAGGGGGAGGAAGCTATGGCTACACCTTC.